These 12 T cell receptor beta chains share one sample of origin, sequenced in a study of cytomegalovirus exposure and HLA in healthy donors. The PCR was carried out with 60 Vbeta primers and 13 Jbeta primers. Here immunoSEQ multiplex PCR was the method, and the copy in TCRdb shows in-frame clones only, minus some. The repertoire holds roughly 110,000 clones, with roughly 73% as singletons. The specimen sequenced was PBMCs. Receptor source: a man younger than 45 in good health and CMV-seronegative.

Here the CDR3 reads CASRLGGTEAFF. The CDR3 region has the DNA TGTGCCAGCAGACTGGGAGGCACTGAAGCTTTCTTT. The chain couples TRBV28 to TRBJ1-1, with D unresolved. V dropped 6 bases and J dropped 4 bases, with 9 bases sitting between them. Germline CDR1 reads MDHEN; CDR2 reads SYDVKM. The CDR3 consists of 12 residues.

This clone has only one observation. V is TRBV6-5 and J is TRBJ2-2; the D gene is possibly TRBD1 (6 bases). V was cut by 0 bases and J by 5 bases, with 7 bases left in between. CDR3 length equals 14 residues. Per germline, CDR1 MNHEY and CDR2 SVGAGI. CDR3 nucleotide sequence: TGTGCCAGCAGTTACTCCGACAGGACCGGGGAGCTGTTTTTT. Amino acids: CASSYSDRTGELFF.

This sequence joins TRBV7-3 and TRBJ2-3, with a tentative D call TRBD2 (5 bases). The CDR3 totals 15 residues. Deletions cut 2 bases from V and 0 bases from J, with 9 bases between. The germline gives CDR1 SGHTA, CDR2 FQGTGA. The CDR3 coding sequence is TGTGCCAGCAGCTTATCGGGGTTTAGCACAGATACGCAGTATTTT. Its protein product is CASSLSGFSTDTQYF.

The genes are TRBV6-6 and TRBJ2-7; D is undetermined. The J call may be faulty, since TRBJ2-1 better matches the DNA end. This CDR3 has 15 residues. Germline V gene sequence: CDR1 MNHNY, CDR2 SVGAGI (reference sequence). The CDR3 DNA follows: TGTGCCAGCAGTTATGACTCAACCGTCTCCTACGAGCAGTTCTTC. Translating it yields CASSYDSTVSYEQFF.

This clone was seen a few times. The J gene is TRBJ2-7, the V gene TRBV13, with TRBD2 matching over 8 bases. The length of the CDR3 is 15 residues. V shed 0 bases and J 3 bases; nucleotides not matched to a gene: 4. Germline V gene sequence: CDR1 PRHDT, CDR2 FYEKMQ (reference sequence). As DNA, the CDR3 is TGTGCCAGCAGCTTAGGAACTAGCGGTTACTACGAGCAGTACTTC. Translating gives CASSLGTSGYYEQYF.

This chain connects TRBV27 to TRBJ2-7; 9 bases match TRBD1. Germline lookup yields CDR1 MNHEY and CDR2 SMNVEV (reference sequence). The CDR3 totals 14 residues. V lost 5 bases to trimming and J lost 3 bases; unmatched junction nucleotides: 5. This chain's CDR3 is CASSRGQGNYEQYF. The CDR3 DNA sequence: TGTGCCAGCAGTCGGGGACAGGGTAACTACGAGCAGTACTTC.

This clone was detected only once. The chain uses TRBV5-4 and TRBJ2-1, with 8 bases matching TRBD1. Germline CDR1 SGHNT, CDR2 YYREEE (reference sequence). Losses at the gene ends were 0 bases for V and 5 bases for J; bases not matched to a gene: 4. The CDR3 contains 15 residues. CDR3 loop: CASSLGQGAHNEQFF. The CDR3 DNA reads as TGTGCCAGCAGCTTGGGTCAGGGGGCCCACAATGAGCAGTTCTTC.

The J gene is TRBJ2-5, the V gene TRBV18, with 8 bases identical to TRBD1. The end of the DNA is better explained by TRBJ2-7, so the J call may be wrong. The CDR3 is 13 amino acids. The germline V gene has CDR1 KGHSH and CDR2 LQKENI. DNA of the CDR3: TGTGCCAGCTCACCTGGACAGGGAGCCGAGCAGTACTTC. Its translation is CASSPGQGAEQYF.

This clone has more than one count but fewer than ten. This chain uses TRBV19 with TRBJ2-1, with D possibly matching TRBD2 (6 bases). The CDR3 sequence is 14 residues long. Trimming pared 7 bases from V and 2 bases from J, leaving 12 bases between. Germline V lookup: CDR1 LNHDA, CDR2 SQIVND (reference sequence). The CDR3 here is CASTGGPAYNEQFF. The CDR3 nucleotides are TGTGCCAGTACCGGGGGACCCGCCTACAATGAGCAGTTCTTC.

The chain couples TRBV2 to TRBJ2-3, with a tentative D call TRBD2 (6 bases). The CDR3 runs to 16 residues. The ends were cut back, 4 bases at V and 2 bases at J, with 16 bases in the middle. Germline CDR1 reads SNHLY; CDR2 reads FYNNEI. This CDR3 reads CASSVVGGVATDTQYF. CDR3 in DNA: TGTGCCAGCAGTGTAGTCGGGGGAGTGGCCACAGATACGCAGTATTTT.

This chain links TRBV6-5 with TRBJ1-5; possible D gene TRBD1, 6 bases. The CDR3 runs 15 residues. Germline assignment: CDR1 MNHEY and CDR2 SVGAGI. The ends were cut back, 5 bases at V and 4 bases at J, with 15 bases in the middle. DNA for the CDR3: TGTGCCAGCAGTAGCCAAAAAAGGGGGAATCAGCCCCAGCATTTT. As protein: CASSSQKRGNQPQHF.

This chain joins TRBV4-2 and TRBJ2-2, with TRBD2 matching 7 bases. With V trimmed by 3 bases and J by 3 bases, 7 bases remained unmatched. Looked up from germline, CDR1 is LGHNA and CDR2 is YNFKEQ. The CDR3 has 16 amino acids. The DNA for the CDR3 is TGTGCCAGCAGCCATCTCGGGGGGAGGTACACCGGGGAGCTGTTTTTT. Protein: CASSHLGGRYTGELFF.